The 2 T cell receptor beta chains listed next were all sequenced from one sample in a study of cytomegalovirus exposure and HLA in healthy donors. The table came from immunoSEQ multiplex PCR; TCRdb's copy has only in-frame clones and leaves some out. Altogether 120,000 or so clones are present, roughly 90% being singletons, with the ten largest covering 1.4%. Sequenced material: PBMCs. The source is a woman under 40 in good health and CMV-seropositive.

The CDR3 DNA is TGTGCCAGCAGCTTAGTTACAGGGGGCAACTCTGGAAACACCATATATTTT. It yields the protein CASSLVTGGNSGNTIYF. The chain carries TRBV7-9 and TRBJ1-3; 9 bases fit TRBD1. The germline V gene encodes CDR1 SEHNR and CDR2 FQNEAQ (reference sequence). The length of the CDR3 is 17 residues. Unmatched junction bases numbered 4, after V lost 1 base and J lost 0 bases.

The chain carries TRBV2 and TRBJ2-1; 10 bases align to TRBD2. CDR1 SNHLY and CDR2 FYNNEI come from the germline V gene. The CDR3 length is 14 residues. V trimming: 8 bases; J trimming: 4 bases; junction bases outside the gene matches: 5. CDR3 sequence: CASLRLAGYNEQFF. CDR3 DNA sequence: TGTGCCAGCCTGAGACTAGCGGGTTACAATGAGCAGTTCTTC.